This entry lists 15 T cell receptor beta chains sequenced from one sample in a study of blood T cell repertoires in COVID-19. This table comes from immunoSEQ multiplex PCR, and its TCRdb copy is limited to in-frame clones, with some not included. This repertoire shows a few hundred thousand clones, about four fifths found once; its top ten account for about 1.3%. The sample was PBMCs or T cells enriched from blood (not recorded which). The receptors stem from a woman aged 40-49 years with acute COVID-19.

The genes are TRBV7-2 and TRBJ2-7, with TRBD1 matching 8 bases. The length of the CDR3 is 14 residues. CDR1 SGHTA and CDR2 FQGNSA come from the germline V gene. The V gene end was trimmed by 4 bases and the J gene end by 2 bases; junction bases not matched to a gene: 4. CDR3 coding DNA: TGTGCCAGCAGCTCCGTCAGGGGGCCCTACGAGCAGTACTTC. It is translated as CASSSVRGPYEQYF. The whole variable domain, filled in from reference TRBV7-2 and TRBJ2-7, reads GAGVSQSPSNKVTEKGKDVELRCDPISGHTALYWYRQSLGQGLEFLIYFQGNSAPDKSGLPSDRFSAERTGGSVSTLTIQRTQQEDSAVYLCASSSVRGPYEQYFGPGTRLTVT.

The CDR3 protein is CASSPRTREGSDTEAFF. CDR3 coding DNA: TGTGCCAGCAGCCCCCGGACCCGGGAGGGGTCGGACACTGAAGCTTTCTTT. J is TRBJ1-1 and V is TRBV21-1. TRBV21-1 is a documented pseudogene. There are 17 residues in the CDR3.

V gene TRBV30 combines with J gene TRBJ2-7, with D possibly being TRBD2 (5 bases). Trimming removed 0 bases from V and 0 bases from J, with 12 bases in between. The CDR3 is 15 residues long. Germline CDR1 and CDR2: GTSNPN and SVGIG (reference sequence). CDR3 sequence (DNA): TGTGCCTGGAGTGTAGGTGGACTCCGCTCCTACGAGCAGTACTTC. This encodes CAWSVGGLRSYEQYF.

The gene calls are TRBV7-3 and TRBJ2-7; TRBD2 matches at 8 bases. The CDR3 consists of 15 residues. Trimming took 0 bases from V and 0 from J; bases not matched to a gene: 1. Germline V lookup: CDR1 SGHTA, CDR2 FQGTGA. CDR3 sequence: CASSLTAGDSYEQYF. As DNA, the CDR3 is TGTGCCAGCAGCTTAACAGCGGGAGACTCCTACGAGCAGTACTTC.

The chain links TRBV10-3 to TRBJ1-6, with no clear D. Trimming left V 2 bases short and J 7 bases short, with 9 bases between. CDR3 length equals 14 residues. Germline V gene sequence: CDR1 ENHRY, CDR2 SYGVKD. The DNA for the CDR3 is TGTGCCATCAGTGAGCCCGGCGGGAATTCACCCCTCCACTTT. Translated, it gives CAISEPGGNSPLHF.

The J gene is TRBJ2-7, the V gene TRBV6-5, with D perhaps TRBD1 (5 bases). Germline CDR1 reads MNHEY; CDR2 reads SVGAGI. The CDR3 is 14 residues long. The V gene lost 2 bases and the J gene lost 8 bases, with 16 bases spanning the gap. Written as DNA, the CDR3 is TGTGCCAGCAGTTACCCCGACAGCCCCTGGAAGCAGTACTTC. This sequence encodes CASSYPDSPWKQYF.

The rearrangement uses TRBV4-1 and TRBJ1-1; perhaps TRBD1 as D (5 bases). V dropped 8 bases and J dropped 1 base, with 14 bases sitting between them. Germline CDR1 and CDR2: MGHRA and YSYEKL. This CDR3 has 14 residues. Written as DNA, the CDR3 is TGCGCCAGCGGGGAATGGGGGGAGAACACTGAAGCTTTCTTT. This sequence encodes CASGEWGENTEAFF.

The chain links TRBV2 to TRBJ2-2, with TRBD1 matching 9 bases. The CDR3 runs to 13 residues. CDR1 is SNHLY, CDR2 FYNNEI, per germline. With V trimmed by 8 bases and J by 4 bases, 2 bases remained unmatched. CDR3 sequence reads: CASLDRGTGELFF. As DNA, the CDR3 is TGTGCCAGCCTGGACAGGGGCACCGGGGAGCTGTTTTTT.

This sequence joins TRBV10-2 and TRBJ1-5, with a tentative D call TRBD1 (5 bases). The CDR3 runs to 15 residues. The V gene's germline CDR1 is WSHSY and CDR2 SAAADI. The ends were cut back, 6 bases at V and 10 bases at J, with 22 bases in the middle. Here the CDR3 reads CASSDLHRQGIPQHF. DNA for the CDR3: TGCGCCAGCAGCGACTTGCACAGGCAGGGTATTCCCCAGCATTTT.

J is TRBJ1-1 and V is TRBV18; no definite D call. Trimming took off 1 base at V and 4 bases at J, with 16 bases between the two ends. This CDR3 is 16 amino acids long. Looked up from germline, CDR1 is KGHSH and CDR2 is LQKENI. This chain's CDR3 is CASSPLGRARGTEAFF. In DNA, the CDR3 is TGTGCCAGCTCACCACTCGGGAGGGCCAGAGGCACTGAAGCTTTCTTT.

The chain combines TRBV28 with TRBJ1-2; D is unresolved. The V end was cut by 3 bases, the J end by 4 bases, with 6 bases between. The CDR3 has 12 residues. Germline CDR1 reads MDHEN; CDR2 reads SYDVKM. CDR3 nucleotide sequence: TGTGCCAGCAGTTTGAATAGCTATGGCTACACCTTC. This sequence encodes CASSLNSYGYTF.

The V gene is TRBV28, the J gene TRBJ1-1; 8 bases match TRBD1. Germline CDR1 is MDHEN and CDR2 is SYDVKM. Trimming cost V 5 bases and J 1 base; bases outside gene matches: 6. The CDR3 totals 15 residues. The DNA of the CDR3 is TGTGCCAGCAGTCCGTGGACAGGGCGGAACACTGAAGCTTTCTTT. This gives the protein CASSPWTGRNTEAFF.

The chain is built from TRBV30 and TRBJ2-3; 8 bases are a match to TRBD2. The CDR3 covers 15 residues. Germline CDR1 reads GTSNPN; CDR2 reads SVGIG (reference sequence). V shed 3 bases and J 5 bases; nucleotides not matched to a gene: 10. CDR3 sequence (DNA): TGTGCCTGGAGGTATAGAGCGGGAGTGGGAGATACGCAGTATTTT. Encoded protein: CAWRYRAGVGDTQYF. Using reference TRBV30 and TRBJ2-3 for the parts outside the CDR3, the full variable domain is SQTIHQWPATLVQPVGSPLSLECTVEGTSNPNLYWYRQAAGRGLQLLFYSVGIGQISSEVPQNLSASRPQDRQFILSSKKLLLSDSGFYLCAWRYRAGVGDTQYFGPGTRLTVL.

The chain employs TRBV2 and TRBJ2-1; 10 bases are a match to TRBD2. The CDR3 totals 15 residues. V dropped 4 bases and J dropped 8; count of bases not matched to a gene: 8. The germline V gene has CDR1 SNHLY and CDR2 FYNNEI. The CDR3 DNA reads TGTGCCAGCAGTGGTTCTAGCGGGAGTAGACATGAGCAGTTCTTC. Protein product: CASSGSSGSRHEQFF. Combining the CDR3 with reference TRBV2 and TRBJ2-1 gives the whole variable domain EPEVTQTPSHQVTQMGQEVILRCVPISNHLYFYWYRQILGQKVEFLVSFYNNEISEKSEIFDDQFSVERPDGSNFTLKIRSTKLEDSAMYFCASSGSSGSRHEQFFGPGTRLTVL.

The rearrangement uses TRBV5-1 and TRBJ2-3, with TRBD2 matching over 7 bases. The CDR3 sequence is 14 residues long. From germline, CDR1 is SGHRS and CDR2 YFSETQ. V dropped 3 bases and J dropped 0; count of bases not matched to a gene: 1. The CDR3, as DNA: TGCGCCAGCAGCTGGGGACTAAGCACAGATACGCAGTATTTT. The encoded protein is CASSWGLSTDTQYF. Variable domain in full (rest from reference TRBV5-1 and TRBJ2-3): KAGVTQTPRYLIKTRGQQVTLSCSPISGHRSVSWYQQTPGQGLQFLFEYFSETQRNKGNFPGRFSGRQFSNSRSEMNVSTLELGDSALYLCASSWGLSTDTQYFGPGTRLTVL.